Presented here are 2 T cell receptor beta chains from one specimen sequenced in a study of T cell responses to AZD1222 COVID-19 vaccine. This table comes from immunoSEQ multiplex PCR, and its TCRdb copy is limited to in-frame clones, with some not included. The sample contains about 150,000 clones, over 85% of which appear only once. Specimen: peripheral blood, collected on day 0 of AZD1222 vaccination. Receptors were obtained from an adult in good health.

The chain uses TRBV6-1 and TRBJ1-1; 11 nucleotides align to TRBD1. With V trimmed by 0 bases and J by 0 bases, 9 bases remained unmatched. Per germline, CDR1 MNHNS and CDR2 SASEGT. The CDR3 has 19 amino acids. CDR3 protein: CASSEAMGQGEGMNTEAFF. CDR3 DNA: TGTGCCAGCAGTGAAGCCATGGGACAGGGGGAGGGGATGAACACTGAAGCTTTCTTT.

The chain's CDR3 is CASSLRPMNTEAFF. The CDR3, as DNA: TGTGCCAGCAGCTTACGCCCCATGAACACTGAAGCTTTCTTT. The V gene is TRBV7-2, the J gene TRBJ1-1; D remains ambiguous. The CDR3 runs 14 residues. Trimming removed 2 bases at V and 0 bases at J, with 7 bases between. Germline CDR1 and CDR2: SGHTA and FQGNSA.